The 21 T cell receptor beta chains reported below all come from one sample, sequenced in a study of neurological immune-mediated disorders. TCRdb re-derived calls from the 5' RACE reads in MiXCR, one entry per CDR3 protein. The sample includes some 95,000 distinct CDR3 sequences, around 3.4% of them seen just once. Sequencing was done on a sample of PBMCs. Every receptor here comes from a woman between 18 and 29 years old with multiple sclerosis.

This clonotype has a handful of counts. CDR3 sequence reads: CAISVQGTEAFF. For the CDR3, the DNA is TGTGCCATCAGTGTACAGGGGACTGAAGCTTTCTTT. V and J are TRBV10-3 and TRBJ1-1; 7 bases are a match to TRBD1. J was trimmed by 5 bases and V by 4 bases; bases with no gene match: 1. This CDR3 contains 12 residues. Germline V gene sequence: CDR1 ENHRY, CDR2 SYGVKD.

This clonotype appeared many times. The chain uses TRBV28 and TRBJ2-1; tentatively, D is TRBD2 (7 bases). CDR1 and CDR2 from the germline V gene are MDHEN and SYDVKM. The ends were cut back, 6 bases at V and 10 bases at J, with 19 bases in the middle. The CDR3 runs 14 residues. The CDR3 loop is CASSPPLSGGEQFF. For the CDR3, the DNA is TGTGCCAGCAGCCCCCCCCTCTCGGGGGGCGAGCAGTTCTTC. Together with reference TRBV28 and TRBJ2-1, the CDR3 gives the full variable domain: DVKVTQSSRYLVKRTGEKVFLECVQDMDHENMFWYRQDPGLGLRLIYFSYDVKMKEKGDIPEGYSVSREKKERFSLILESASTNQTSMYLCASSPPLSGGEQFFGPGTRLTVL.

This clonotype was seen many times. The chain employs TRBV20-1 and TRBJ2-5, with D perhaps TRBD1 or TRBD2 (5 bases each). V dropped 3 bases and J dropped 1 base, with 9 bases sitting between them. This CDR3 is built from 13 residues. Germline loops: CDR1 DFQATT, CDR2 SNEGSKA (reference sequence). Here the CDR3 reads CSASAGTQETQYF. The CDR3 nucleotides are TGCAGTGCTAGCGCCGGGACCCAAGAGACCCAGTACTTC.

The chain recombines TRBV12-3 or TRBV12-4 with TRBJ1-2; a possible D gene is TRBD1 (5 bases). CDR3 length: 14 residues. Trimming cost V 6 bases and J 8 bases, with 19 bases left between them. DNA of the CDR3: TGTGCCAGCAGCTTGGAGGGATGGGGCGGAGGCTACACCTTC. Encoded protein: CASSLEGWGGGYTF.

Ten or more counts support this clonotype. The chain employs TRBV3-1 and TRBJ2-7; no clear D. The CDR3 contains 14 residues. Germline V gene data show CDR1 as LGHDT and CDR2 as YNNKEL (reference sequence). V shed 4 bases and J shed 0 bases, with 10 bases lying between them. CDR3 region: CASSPMFSSYEQYF. CDR3 DNA sequence: TGTGCCAGCAGCCCCATGTTCAGCTCCTACGAGCAGTACTTC.

The CDR3 is CASSSGGAADTQYF. For the CDR3, the DNA is TGTGCCAGCAGCAGTGGGGGGGCGGCGGATACGCAGTATTTT. The chain joins TRBV7-2 to TRBJ2-3; D possibly corresponds to TRBD2 (7 bases). V lost 5 bases, J lost 6 bases, and 15 bases lay in between. The CDR3 sequence is 14 residues long. Germline V gives CDR1 SGHTA, CDR2 FQGNSA.

This clonotype has at least ten counts. The chain couples TRBV7-2 to TRBJ2-5, with D possibly called TRBD1 or TRBD2 (5 bases each). The V gene's germline CDR1 is SGHTA and CDR2 FQGNSA. This CDR3 is built from 14 residues. Trimming took 5 bases from V and 2 from J, leaving 12 bases between them. CDR3 in DNA: TGTGCCAGCAGCGTAGGGACGGCTCAAGAGACCCAGTACTTC. Translating it yields CASSVGTAQETQYF.

This clonotype was detected many times. The chain joins TRBV5-6 to TRBJ2-7, with 7 bases fitting TRBD1. There are 13 residues in the CDR3. J was trimmed by 3 bases and V by 3 bases; bases with no gene match: 3. Germline V gene lookup returns CDR1 SGHDT and CDR2 YYEEEE. CDR3 amino acids: CASSWGQNYEQYF. The CDR3 bases are TGTGCCAGCAGCTGGGGACAGAACTACGAGCAGTACTTC.

This clonotype was counted many times. This rearrangement joins TRBV3-1 to TRBJ1-1, with D uncertain. Trimming pared 6 bases from V and 3 bases from J, leaving 8 bases between. Germline V gene lookup returns CDR1 LGHDT and CDR2 YNNKEL (reference sequence). This CDR3 is built from 12 residues. CDR3 sequence (DNA): TGTGCCAGCAGTATCAGGTACACTGAAGCTTTCTTT. Protein sequence: CASSIRYTEAFF.

With respect to this clonotype: This sequence may be a read error, since a much larger clone differs from it by one base. The chain has TRBV20-1 and TRBJ2-7, with 10 bases matching TRBD2. Germline CDR1 is DFQATT and CDR2 is SNEGSKA (reference sequence). V shed 3 bases and J 3 bases; nucleotides not matched to a gene: 8. The CDR3 has 15 residues. The CDR3 bases are TGCAGTGCTAGTTCTACTAGCGGGACCTACTACGAGCAGTACTTC. The encoded protein is CSASSTSGTYYEQYF.

This clonotype was picked up many times. The chain is built from TRBV5-5 and TRBJ2-1; maybe TRBD2 (6 bases). Germline V CDR1 and CDR2: SGHKS, YYEKEE (reference sequence). CDR3 length: 14 residues. V was cut by 0 bases and J by 13 bases, with 17 bases left in between. The CDR3: CASSLAVRTGGQFF. CDR3 coding DNA: TGTGCCAGCAGCTTGGCCGTAAGGACCGGGGGACAGTTCTTC. Full variable domain (missing parts from reference TRBV5-5 and TRBJ2-1): DAGVTQSPTHLIKTRGQQVTLRCSPISGHKSVSWYQQVLGQGPQFIFQYYEKEERGRGNFPDRFSARQFPNYSSELNVNALLLGDSALYLCASSLAVRTGGQFFGPGTRLTVL.

As regards this clonotype: Being one base from a much bigger clone, this may be a read error. The chain combines TRBV4-1 with TRBJ1-1; 7 nucleotides line up with TRBD1. V lost 5 bases, J lost 3 bases, and 3 bases stayed unmatched. The CDR3 length is 13 residues. Per germline, CDR1 MGHRA and CDR2 YSYEKL. The CDR3 reads CASSSGTDTEAFF. The DNA of the CDR3 is TGCGCCAGCAGCTCCGGGACAGACACTGAAGCTTTCTTT.

This clonotype was counted between two and nine times. Since a much larger clone is just one base distant, this may be a read error. The chain joins TRBV28 to TRBJ2-7; D is possibly TRBD1 (6 bases). The ends were cut back, 2 bases at V and 12 bases at J, with 11 bases in the middle. The CDR3 consists of 11 residues. The germline CDR1 and CDR2 sequences are MDHEN and SYDVKM. CDR3 DNA: TGTGCCAGCAGTTTAAACAGGGAAGTGTACTTC. Its protein is CASSLNREVYF.

This clonotype was observed at least ten times. The chain couples TRBV7-2 to TRBJ2-3, with 9 bases fitting TRBD2. Germline CDR1 SGHTA, CDR2 FQGNSA. The trim removed 2 bases at V and 2 bases at J, leaving 2 bases unmatched. This CDR3 has 15 amino acids. CDR3 coding DNA: TGTGCCAGCAGCTTATCTAGCGGGGACACAGATACGCAGTATTTT. Protein: CASSLSSGDTDTQYF. The whole variable domain, remainder taken from reference TRBV7-2 and TRBJ2-3, is GAGVSQSPSNKVTEKGKDVELRCDPISGHTALYWYRQSLGQGLEFLIYFQGNSAPDKSGLPSDRFSAERTGGSVSTLTIQRTQQEDSAVYLCASSLSSGDTDTQYFGPGTRLTVL.

This clonotype was seen many times. The chain uses TRBV5-1 and TRBJ1-2, with 12 nucleotides matching TRBD1. The CDR3 totals 16 residues. Trimming took 3 bases from V and 8 from J; bases not matched to a gene: 11. The germline gives CDR1 SGHRS, CDR2 YFSETQ. CDR3 amino acids: CASSSLGGTGGDGYTF. The DNA of the CDR3 is TGCGCCAGCAGCTCCCTGGGCGGGACAGGGGGCGACGGCTACACCTTC.

This clonotype was recorded at least ten times. The genes are TRBV7-9 and TRBJ2-1; TRBD2 matches at 13 bases. V was pared by 3 bases and J by 6 bases, with 8 bases of the junction left unmatched. Germline V gene sequence: CDR1 SEHNR, CDR2 FQNEAQ (reference sequence). This CDR3 has 17 amino acids. The CDR3 coding sequence is TGTGCCAGCAGCTTGGGGACTAGCGGGACCATAATCAATGAGCAGTTCTTC. Amino acid sequence: CASSLGTSGTIINEQFF. The variable domain in full, completed from reference TRBV7-9 and TRBJ2-1, reads DTGVSQNPRHKITKRGQNVTFRCDPISEHNRLYWYRQTLGQGPEFLTYFQNEAQLEKSRLLSDRFSAERPKGSFSTLEIQRTEQGDSAMYLCASSLGTSGTIINEQFFGPGTRLTVL.

This clonotype turned up a few times. A much larger clone sits a single nucleotide away, making a read error possible. The chain uses TRBV5-5 and TRBJ1-2, with unresolved D. The CDR3 covers 12 residues. Germline V gene lookup returns CDR1 SGHKS and CDR2 YYEKEE (reference sequence). The DNA for the CDR3 is TGTGTCAGTTTTGGGAGGACGGATGGCTACACCTTC. It yields the protein CVSFGRTDGYTF.

This clonotype was seen ten or more times. The chain carries TRBV7-2 and TRBJ1-2; tentative D call: TRBD1 (6 bases). This CDR3 spans 14 amino acids. V lost 5 bases, J lost 1 base, and 11 bases lay in between. Looked up from germline, CDR1 is SGHTA and CDR2 is FQGNSA. The CDR3 nucleotides read TGTGCCAGCAGCCCACGACAGGTTAACTATGGCTACACCTTC. Amino acid sequence: CASSPRQVNYGYTF.

This clonotype was detected ten times or more. V usage is TRBV6-5 and J usage is TRBJ1-2; the D gene is possibly TRBD1 (5 bases). Trimming pared 0 bases from V and 4 bases from J, leaving 9 bases between. CDR3 length equals 14 residues. CDR1 is MNHEY, CDR2 SVGAGI, per germline. The DNA for the CDR3 is TGTGCCAGCAGTTACTCGGGGCAAGGCTATGGCTACACCTTC. Its translation: CASSYSGQGYGYTF.

This clonotype has a count of ten or more. This chain joins TRBV19 and TRBJ2-1; D is possibly TRBD1 or TRBD2 (5 bases each). CDR3 length equals 12 residues. Germline V gene sequence: CDR1 LNHDA, CDR2 SQIVND (reference sequence). V lost 6 bases and J lost 6, with 9 bases in between. The CDR3 loop is CASSPGPNEQFF. The CDR3 coding sequence is TGTGCCAGTAGCCCGGGACCCAATGAGCAGTTCTTC.

This clonotype has more than one count but fewer than ten. The chain combines TRBV28 with TRBJ2-1; 7 bases match TRBD2. Germline CDR1 reads MDHEN; CDR2 reads SYDVKM. Losses at the gene ends were 3 bases for V and 7 bases for J; bases not matched to a gene: 15. This CDR3 contains 17 residues. The CDR3 spells CASSFGLWAGVDNEQFF. The CDR3 coding sequence is TGTGCCAGCAGTTTCGGTTTGTGGGCGGGAGTCGATAATGAGCAGTTCTTC.